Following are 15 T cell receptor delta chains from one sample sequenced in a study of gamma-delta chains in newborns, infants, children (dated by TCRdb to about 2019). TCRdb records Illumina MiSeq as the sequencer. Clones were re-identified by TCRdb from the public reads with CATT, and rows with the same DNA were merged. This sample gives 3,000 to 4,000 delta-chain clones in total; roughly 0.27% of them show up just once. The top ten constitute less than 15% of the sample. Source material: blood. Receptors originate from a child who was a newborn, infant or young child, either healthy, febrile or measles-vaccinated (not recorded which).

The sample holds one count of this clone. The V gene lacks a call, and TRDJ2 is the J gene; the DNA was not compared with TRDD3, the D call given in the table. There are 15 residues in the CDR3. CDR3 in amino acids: CAYELLGAPRAHLFF. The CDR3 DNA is TGTGCCTATGAGTTACTGGGGGCCCCGAGAGCACACCTCTTCTTT.

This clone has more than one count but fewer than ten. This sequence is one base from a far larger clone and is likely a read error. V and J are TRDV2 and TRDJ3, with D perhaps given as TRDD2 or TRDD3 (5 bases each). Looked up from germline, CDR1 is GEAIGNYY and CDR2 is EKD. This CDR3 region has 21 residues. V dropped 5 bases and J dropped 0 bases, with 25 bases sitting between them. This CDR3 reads CACASLPGARTSSWDTRQMFF. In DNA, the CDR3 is TGTGCCTGTGCATCCCTACCGGGGGCCCGAACCAGCTCCTGGGACACCCGACAGATGTTTTTC.

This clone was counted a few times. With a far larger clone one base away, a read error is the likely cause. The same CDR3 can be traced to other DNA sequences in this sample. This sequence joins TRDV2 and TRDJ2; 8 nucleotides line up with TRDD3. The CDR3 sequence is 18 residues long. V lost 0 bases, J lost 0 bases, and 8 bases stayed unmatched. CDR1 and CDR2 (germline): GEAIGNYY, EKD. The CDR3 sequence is CACDTLLGGYSLTAQLFF. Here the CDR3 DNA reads TGTGCCTGTGACACCTTACTGGGGGGGTACTCTTTGACAGCACAACTCTTCTTT.

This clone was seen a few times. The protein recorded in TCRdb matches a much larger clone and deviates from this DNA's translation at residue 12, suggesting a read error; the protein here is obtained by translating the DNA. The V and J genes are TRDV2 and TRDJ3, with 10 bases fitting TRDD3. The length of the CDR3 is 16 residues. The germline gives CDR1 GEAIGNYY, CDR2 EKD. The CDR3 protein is CACDLLGDWDTQQMFF. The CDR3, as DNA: TGTGCCTGTGACCTACTGGGGGATTGGGACACCCAACAGATGTTTTTC.

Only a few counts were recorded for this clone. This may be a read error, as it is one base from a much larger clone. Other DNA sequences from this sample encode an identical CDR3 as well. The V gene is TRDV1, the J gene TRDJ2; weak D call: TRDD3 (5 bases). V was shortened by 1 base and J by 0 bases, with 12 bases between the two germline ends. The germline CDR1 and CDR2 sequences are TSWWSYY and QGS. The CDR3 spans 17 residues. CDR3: CALGEPSGGPLTAQLFF. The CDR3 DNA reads TGTGCTCTTGGGGAACCCTCCGGGGGGCCTTTGACAGCACAACTCTTCTTT.

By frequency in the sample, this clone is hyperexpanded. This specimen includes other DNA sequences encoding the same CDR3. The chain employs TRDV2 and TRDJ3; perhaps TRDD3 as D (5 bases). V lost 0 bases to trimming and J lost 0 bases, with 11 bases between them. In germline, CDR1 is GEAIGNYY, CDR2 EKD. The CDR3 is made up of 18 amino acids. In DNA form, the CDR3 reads TGTGCCTGTGACACCTTACTGGTACCCTCCTGGGACACCCGACAGATGTTTTTC. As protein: CACDTLLVPSWDTRQMFF.

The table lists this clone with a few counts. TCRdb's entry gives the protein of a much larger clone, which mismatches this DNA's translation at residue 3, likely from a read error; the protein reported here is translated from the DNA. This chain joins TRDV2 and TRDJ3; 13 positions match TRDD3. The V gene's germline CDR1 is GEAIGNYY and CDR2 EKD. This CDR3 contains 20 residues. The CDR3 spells CARDRVLGDTSSWDTRQMFF. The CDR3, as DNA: TGTGCCCGTGACCGAGTACTGGGGGATACGAGCTCCTGGGACACCCGACAGATGTTTTTC.

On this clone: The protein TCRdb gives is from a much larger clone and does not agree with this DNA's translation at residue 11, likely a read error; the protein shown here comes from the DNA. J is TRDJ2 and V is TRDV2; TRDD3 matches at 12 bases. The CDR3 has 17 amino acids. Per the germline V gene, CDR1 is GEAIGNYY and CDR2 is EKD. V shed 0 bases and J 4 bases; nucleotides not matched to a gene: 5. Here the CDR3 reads CACDTLLGDTSTAQLFF. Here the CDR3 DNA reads TGTGCCTGTGACACCTTACTGGGGGATACTTCGACAGCACAACTCTTCTTT.

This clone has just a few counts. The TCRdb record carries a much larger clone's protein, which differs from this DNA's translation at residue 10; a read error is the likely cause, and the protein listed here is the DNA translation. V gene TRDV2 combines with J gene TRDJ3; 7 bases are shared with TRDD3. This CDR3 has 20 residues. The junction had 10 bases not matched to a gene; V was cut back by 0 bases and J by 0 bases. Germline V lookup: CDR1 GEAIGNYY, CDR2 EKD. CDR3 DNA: TGTGCCTGTGACACCGCCTGGGGGGTTTCCAGCTCCTGGGACACCCGACAGATGTTTTTC. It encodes CACDTAWGVSSSWDTRQMFF.

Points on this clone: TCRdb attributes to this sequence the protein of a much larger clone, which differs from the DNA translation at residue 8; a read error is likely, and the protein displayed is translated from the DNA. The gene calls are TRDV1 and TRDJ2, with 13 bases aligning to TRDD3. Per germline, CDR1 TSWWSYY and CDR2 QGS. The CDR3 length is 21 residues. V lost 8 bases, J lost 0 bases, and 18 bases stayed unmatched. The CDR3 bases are TGTGCTCTTAGGTATAGTCCCACGTACTGGGGGATACGTTCTTTGACAGCACAACTCTTCTTT. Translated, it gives CALRYSPTYWGIRSLTAQLFF.

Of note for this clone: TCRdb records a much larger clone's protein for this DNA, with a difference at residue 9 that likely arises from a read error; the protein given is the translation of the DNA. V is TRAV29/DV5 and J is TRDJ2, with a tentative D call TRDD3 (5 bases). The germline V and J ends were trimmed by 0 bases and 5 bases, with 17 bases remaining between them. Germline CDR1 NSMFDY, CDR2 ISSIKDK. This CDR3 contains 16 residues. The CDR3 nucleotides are TGTGCAGCAAGCGAGGTCGGGCTGAGGGATACAGCACAACTCTTCTTT. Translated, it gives CAASEVGLRDTAQLFF.

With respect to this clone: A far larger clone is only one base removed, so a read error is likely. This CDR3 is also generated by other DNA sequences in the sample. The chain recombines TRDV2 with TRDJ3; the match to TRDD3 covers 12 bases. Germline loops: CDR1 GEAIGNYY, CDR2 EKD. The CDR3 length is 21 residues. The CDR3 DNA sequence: TGTGCCTGCGACACCGTACTGGGGGATACCCCTAGCTCCTGGGACACCCGACAGATGTTTTTC. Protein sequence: CACDTVLGDTPSSWDTRQMFF.

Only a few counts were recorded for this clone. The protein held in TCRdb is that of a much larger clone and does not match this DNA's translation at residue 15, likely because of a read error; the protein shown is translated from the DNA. CDR3 nucleotide sequence: TGTGCCTGTGACGGCATCGTGGGGGGCCAGTCCCGGGACACCCAACAGATGTTTTTC. It specifies CACDGIVGGQSRDTQQMFF. The rearrangement joins TRDV2 to TRDJ3; D may be TRDD3 (6 bases). The CDR3 consists of 19 residues. Germline V gene lookup returns CDR1 GEAIGNYY and CDR2 EKD.

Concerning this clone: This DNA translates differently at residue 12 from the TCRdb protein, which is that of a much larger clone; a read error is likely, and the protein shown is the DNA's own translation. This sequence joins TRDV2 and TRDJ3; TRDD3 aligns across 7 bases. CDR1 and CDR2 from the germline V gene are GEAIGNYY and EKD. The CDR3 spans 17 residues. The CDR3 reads CACDVLGSSWDIRQMFF. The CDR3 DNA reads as TGTGCCTGTGACGTACTGGGGAGCTCCTGGGACATCCGACAGATGTTTTTC.

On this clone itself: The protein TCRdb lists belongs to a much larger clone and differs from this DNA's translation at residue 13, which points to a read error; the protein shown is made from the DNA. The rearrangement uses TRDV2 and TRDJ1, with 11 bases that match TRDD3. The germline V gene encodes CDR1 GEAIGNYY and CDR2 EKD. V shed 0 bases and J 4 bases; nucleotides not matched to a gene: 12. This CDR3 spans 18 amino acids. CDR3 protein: CACDTVELGDMNNDKLIF. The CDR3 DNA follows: TGTGCCTGTGACACCGTTGAACTGGGGGATATGAACAACGATAAACTCATCTTT.